One sample yielded the 25 T cell receptor beta chains listed below, sequenced in a study of radiotherapy plus CTLA-4 blockade in lung cancer. Only in-frame clones appear in the TCRdb table, and some are missing; sequencing was by immunoSEQ multiplex PCR. This table has roughly 90,000 clones, 55% to 75% appearing once. The sequencing used peripheral blood, collected from a patient treated with radiotherapy plus ipilimumab. These receptors all come from a human donor with non-small cell lung cancer that progressed on radiotherapy plus ipilimumab.

This chain links TRBV19 with TRBJ2-2; D gene unclear. The CDR3 spans 15 residues. Germline loops: CDR1 LNHDA, CDR2 SQIVND (reference sequence). V lost 4 bases to trimming and J lost 1 base, with 10 bases between them. CDR3 DNA sequence: TGTGCCAGTAGTACCCCCTCGGGGAACACCGGGGAGCTGTTTTTT. It yields the protein CASSTPSGNTGELFF.

The table lists this clone with a count of one. The V and J genes are TRBV28 and TRBJ1-5; TRBD1 matches 8 bases. The ends lost 3 bases at V and 5 bases at J; junction bases unmatched: 6. The CDR3 runs to 15 residues. CDR1 is MDHEN, CDR2 SYDVKM, per germline. For the CDR3, the DNA is TGTGCCAGCAGTTTCGGCAGGGGGCGAGATCAGCCCCAGCATTTT. Translating gives CASSFGRGRDQPQHF.

The gene calls are TRBV7-9 and TRBJ2-3, with TRBD1 matching over 10 bases. The V segment lost 5 bases and the J segment 0 bases; nucleotides outside the gene matches: 11. The CDR3 totals 18 residues. The germline V gene has CDR1 SEHNR and CDR2 FQNEAQ (reference sequence). In DNA form, the CDR3 reads TGTGCCAGCAGCCCTTCAAACCCGGGACAGGGGAGCACAGATACGCAGTATTTT. This sequence encodes CASSPSNPGQGSTDTQYF.

This rearrangement joins TRBV5-4 to TRBJ2-3; D perhaps matches TRBD2 (7 bases). The CDR3 loop spans 16 amino acids. Germline V gene lookup returns CDR1 SGHNT and CDR2 YYREEE (reference sequence). Trimming stripped 1 base from V and 6 bases from J, with 18 bases between. For the CDR3, the DNA is TGTGCCAGCAGCTTGTCCGGCGGGGGCAAGGGGGATACGCAGTATTTT. This codes for CASSLSGGGKGDTQYF. Full variable domain (rest looked up from reference TRBV5-4 and TRBJ2-3): ETGVTQSPTHLIKTRGQQVTLRCSSQSGHNTVSWYQQALGQGPQFIFQYYREEENGRGNFPPRFSGLQFPNYSSELNVNALELDDSALYLCASSLSGGGKGDTQYFGPGTRLTVL.

The chain has TRBV5-4 and TRBJ2-7; D not certain. This CDR3 region has 14 residues. In germline, CDR1 is SGHNT, CDR2 YYREEE (reference sequence). The V end lost 0 bases, the J end lost 3 bases, and 10 bases lay between the germline ends. The DNA of the CDR3 is TGTGCCAGCAGCTTGGCGGGCAGGAACTACGAGCAGTACTTC. This translates into CASSLAGRNYEQYF.

The gene calls are TRBV9 and TRBJ2-3; D remains unclear. CDR3 length: 14 amino acids. Per germline, CDR1 SGDLS and CDR2 YYNGEE. Deletions cut 4 bases from V and 7 bases from J, with 16 bases between. CDR3 DNA: TGTGCCAGCAGCCCCCTGGGCTTAGAAAATACGCAGTATTTT. Protein: CASSPLGLENTQYF.

The rearrangement joins TRBV18 to TRBJ1-3; D ambiguous. Germline V gene sequence: CDR1 KGHSH, CDR2 LQKENI. The CDR3 totals 14 residues. Trimming shortened V by 3 bases and J by 3 bases, and 9 bases separated the two germline ends. The CDR3 protein is CASSPGSIGNTIYF. The CDR3 DNA sequence: TGTGCCAGCTCACCCGGGTCCATTGGAAACACCATATATTTT.

The chain uses TRBV18 and TRBJ1-1; no definite D call. This CDR3 is built from 13 residues. Germline V gene sequence: CDR1 KGHSH, CDR2 LQKENI. The V gene lost 2 bases and the J gene lost 2 bases, with 6 bases spanning the gap. The CDR3 region is CASSPNRNTEAFF. CDR3 in DNA: TGTGCCAGCTCACCAAACAGAAACACTGAAGCTTTCTTT.

This chain connects TRBV2 to TRBJ1-1; the match to TRBD1 covers 7 bases. This CDR3 has 16 amino acids. The germline V gene encodes CDR1 SNHLY and CDR2 FYNNEI. Unmatched junction bases numbered 14, after V lost 6 bases and J lost 4 bases. The CDR3 is CASREILRDSSTEAFF. The CDR3 bases are TGTGCCAGCAGAGAGATACTGAGGGACAGTAGCACTGAAGCTTTCTTT.

This chain links TRBV5-6 with TRBJ2-3; 7 positions agree with TRBD1. V lost 0 bases to trimming and J lost 1 base; unmatched junction nucleotides: 5. The CDR3 has 16 amino acids. The germline CDR1 and CDR2 sequences are SGHDT and YYEEEE. CDR3 amino acids: CASSLDRGTGTDTQYF. For the CDR3, the DNA is TGTGCCAGCAGCTTGGACAGAGGGACAGGCACAGATACGCAGTATTTT.

The V and J genes are TRBV18 and TRBJ2-3; TRBD2 aligns across 9 bases. Germline trimming cut 0 bases from V and 5 bases from J; bases unmatched to any gene: 9. The length of the CDR3 is 17 residues. CDR1 and CDR2 (germline): KGHSH, LQKENI. This chain's CDR3 is CASSPPEGGGARDTQYF. CDR3 in DNA: TGTGCCAGCTCACCACCGGAGGGCGGGGGGGCCCGAGATACGCAGTATTTT.

This clone showed up just a few times. The V and J genes are TRBV2 and TRBJ2-7; D perhaps matches TRBD2 (7 bases). The CDR3 is made up of 14 amino acids. Per germline, CDR1 SNHLY and CDR2 FYNNEI. The V end lost 10 bases, the J end lost 2 bases, and 18 bases lay between the germline ends. In DNA, the CDR3 is TGTGCCACCGGAGGGGGGGAGGCAACCTACGAGCAGTACTTC. This sequence encodes CATGGGEATYEQYF.

The chain couples TRBV10-3 to TRBJ2-1; D uncertain. The CDR3 contains 13 residues. The germline gives CDR1 ENHRY, CDR2 SYGVKD. Trimming took 4 bases from V and 0 from J, leaving 4 bases between them. The CDR3 is CAISGGSYNEQFF. DNA of the CDR3: TGTGCCATCAGTGGGGGCTCCTACAATGAGCAGTTCTTC.

V usage is TRBV28 and J usage is TRBJ1-5; no reliable D call. The CDR3 length is 15 residues. Germline CDR1 and CDR2: MDHEN and SYDVKM. Trimming removed 3 bases at V and 3 bases at J, with 12 bases between. The CDR3 loop is CASSLESGYNQPQHF. For the CDR3, the DNA is TGTGCCAGCAGTTTGGAGTCTGGGTACAATCAGCCCCAGCATTTT. The full variable domain, with the rest looked up from reference TRBV28 and TRBJ1-5, is DVKVTQSSRYLVKRTGEKVFLECVQDMDHENMFWYRQDPGLGLRLIYFSYDVKMKEKGDIPEGYSVSREKKERFSLILESASTNQTSMYLCASSLESGYNQPQHFGDGTRLSIL.

This chain links TRBV2 with TRBJ1-5; D is ambiguous. The germline V gene has CDR1 SNHLY and CDR2 FYNNEI. Trimming removed 6 bases from V and 2 bases from J, with 14 bases in between. The CDR3 is 15 residues long. CDR3 protein: CASRDRTGGNQPQHF. The CDR3 nucleotides read TGTGCCAGCAGGGACCGGACGGGCGGCAATCAGCCCCAGCATTTT.

This chain joins TRBV5-4 and TRBJ2-3; 13 bases fit TRBD2. The germline V gene has CDR1 SGHNT and CDR2 YYREEE (reference sequence). The CDR3 length is 15 residues. The junction had 0 bases not matched to a gene; V was cut back by 0 bases and J by 5 bases. In nucleotides, the CDR3 is TGTGCCAGCAGCTTGGGACTAGCGGGAGGAGATACGCAGTATTTT. Protein product: CASSLGLAGGDTQYF.

This rearrangement joins TRBV15 to TRBJ2-1; D remains ambiguous. The V end was cut by 5 bases, the J end by 10 bases, with 9 bases between. This CDR3 spans 11 amino acids. Per germline, CDR1 LNHNV and CDR2 YYDKDF (reference sequence). Here the CDR3 reads CATSRPGEQFF. The CDR3 DNA is TGTGCCACCAGCCGACCTGGGGAGCAGTTCTTC. Complete variable domain (other parts from reference TRBV15 and TRBJ2-1): DAMVIQNPRYQVTQFGKPVTLSCSQTLNHNVMYWYQQKSSQAPKLLFHYYDKDFNNEADTPDNFQSRRPNTSFCFLDIRSPGLGDTAMYLCATSRPGEQFFGPGTRLTVL.

The chain carries TRBV28 and TRBJ2-2, with D maybe TRBD1 (6 bases). The germline V and J ends were trimmed by 7 bases and 3 bases, with 12 bases remaining between them. Germline values: CDR1 MDHEN, CDR2 SYDVKM. The CDR3 is made up of 14 amino acids. The CDR3: CASNSEGDTGELFF. CDR3 sequence (DNA): TGTGCCAGCAACTCAGAGGGGGACACCGGGGAGCTGTTTTTT.

The V gene is TRBV5-1, the J gene TRBJ2-3; TRBD2 matches 10 bases. Germline loops: CDR1 SGHRS, CDR2 YFSETQ. V dropped 0 bases and J dropped 4; count of bases not matched to a gene: 5. This CDR3 is 16 amino acids long. Here the CDR3 reads CASSLGLAGYADTQYF. The CDR3, as DNA: TGCGCCAGCAGCTTGGGACTAGCGGGCTATGCAGATACGCAGTATTTT. The full variable domain, rest sourced from reference TRBV5-1 and TRBJ2-3, is KAGVTQTPRYLIKTRGQQVTLSCSPISGHRSVSWYQQTPGQGLQFLFEYFSETQRNKGNFPGRFSGRQFSNSRSEMNVSTLELGDSALYLCASSLGLAGYADTQYFGPGTRLTVL.

The sample holds a few counts of this clone. The chain joins TRBV4-3 to TRBJ1-1; 7 bases are shared with TRBD1. The CDR3 runs to 14 residues. J gave up 4 bases and V 2 bases, and 4 bases lay outside the gene matches. Per germline, CDR1 LGHNA and CDR2 YSLEER. DNA for the CDR3: TGCGCCAGCAGCCAATGGACAGGACCCACTGAAGCTTTCTTT. It encodes CASSQWTGPTEAFF.

In DNA, the CDR3 is TGTGCCAGCAGCCCCTCGACAGGGACGGACAAAAACATTCAGTACTTC. It codes for CASSPSTGTDKNIQYF. The V call is TRBV5-8, the J call TRBJ2-4; 7 bases fit TRBD1. V shed 4 bases, J shed 3 bases, and the junction held 10 bases outside the gene matches. This CDR3 contains 16 residues. Looked up from germline, CDR1 is SGHTS and CDR2 is YDEGEE.

This clone occurred a few times. This chain connects TRBV11-2 to TRBJ1-5; weak D call: TRBD1 (6 bases). The CDR3 totals 16 residues. V lost 0 bases, J lost 7 bases, and 16 bases lay in between. Germline V gene lookup returns CDR1 SGHAT and CDR2 FQNNGV. The CDR3 here is CASSLDQGRGGQPQHF. CDR3 nucleotides: TGTGCCAGCAGCTTAGATCAAGGGAGAGGGGGGCAGCCCCAGCATTTT.

CDR3 sequence (DNA): TGTGCCAGCAGCTTAGTAGGGGAGCTGTTTTTT. Amino acids: CASSLVGELFF. The chain carries TRBV11-2 and TRBJ2-2; D uncertain. From germline, CDR1 is SGHAT and CDR2 FQNNGV. Trimming left V 1 base short and J 8 bases short, with 2 bases between. The CDR3 has 11 amino acids.

As concerns this clone: An end of the junction does not agree with germline; a read error may underlie this. This chain joins TRBV7-7 and TRBJ1-3; D is uncertain. From germline, CDR1 is SSHAT and CDR2 FNYEAQ (reference sequence). CDR3 length: 15 residues. CDR3 amino acids: CASSPGRSSGNTIYF. The CDR3 nucleotides read TGTGCTAGCAGCCCCGGACGGTCCTCTGGAAACACCATATATTTT.

The CDR3 is CASSSGTESQPQHF. CDR3 DNA: TGTGCCAGTAGTTCCGGGACCGAAAGTCAGCCCCAGCATTTT. The rearrangement uses TRBV19 and TRBJ1-5; D is possibly TRBD1 (5 bases). CDR3 length: 14 amino acids. Deletions cut 5 bases from V and 6 bases from J, with 14 bases between. Germline V lookup: CDR1 LNHDA, CDR2 SQIVND (reference sequence).